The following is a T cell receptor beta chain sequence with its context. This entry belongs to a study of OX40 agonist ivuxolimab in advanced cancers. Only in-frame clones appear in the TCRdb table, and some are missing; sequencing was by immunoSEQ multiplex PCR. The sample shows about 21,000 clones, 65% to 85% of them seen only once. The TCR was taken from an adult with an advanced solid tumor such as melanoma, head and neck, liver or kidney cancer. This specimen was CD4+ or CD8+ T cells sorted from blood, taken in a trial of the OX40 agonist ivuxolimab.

As DNA, the CDR3 is TGTGCCAGCAGCGGAGGGACGTATGGCTACACCTTC. Amino acids: CASSGGTYGYTF. J is TRBJ1-2 and V is TRBV5-8; tentatively, D is TRBD1 (5 bases). This CDR3 comprises 12 residues. CDR1 and CDR2 (germline): SGHTS, YDEGEE. Trimming left V 4 bases short and J 5 bases short, with 9 bases between.